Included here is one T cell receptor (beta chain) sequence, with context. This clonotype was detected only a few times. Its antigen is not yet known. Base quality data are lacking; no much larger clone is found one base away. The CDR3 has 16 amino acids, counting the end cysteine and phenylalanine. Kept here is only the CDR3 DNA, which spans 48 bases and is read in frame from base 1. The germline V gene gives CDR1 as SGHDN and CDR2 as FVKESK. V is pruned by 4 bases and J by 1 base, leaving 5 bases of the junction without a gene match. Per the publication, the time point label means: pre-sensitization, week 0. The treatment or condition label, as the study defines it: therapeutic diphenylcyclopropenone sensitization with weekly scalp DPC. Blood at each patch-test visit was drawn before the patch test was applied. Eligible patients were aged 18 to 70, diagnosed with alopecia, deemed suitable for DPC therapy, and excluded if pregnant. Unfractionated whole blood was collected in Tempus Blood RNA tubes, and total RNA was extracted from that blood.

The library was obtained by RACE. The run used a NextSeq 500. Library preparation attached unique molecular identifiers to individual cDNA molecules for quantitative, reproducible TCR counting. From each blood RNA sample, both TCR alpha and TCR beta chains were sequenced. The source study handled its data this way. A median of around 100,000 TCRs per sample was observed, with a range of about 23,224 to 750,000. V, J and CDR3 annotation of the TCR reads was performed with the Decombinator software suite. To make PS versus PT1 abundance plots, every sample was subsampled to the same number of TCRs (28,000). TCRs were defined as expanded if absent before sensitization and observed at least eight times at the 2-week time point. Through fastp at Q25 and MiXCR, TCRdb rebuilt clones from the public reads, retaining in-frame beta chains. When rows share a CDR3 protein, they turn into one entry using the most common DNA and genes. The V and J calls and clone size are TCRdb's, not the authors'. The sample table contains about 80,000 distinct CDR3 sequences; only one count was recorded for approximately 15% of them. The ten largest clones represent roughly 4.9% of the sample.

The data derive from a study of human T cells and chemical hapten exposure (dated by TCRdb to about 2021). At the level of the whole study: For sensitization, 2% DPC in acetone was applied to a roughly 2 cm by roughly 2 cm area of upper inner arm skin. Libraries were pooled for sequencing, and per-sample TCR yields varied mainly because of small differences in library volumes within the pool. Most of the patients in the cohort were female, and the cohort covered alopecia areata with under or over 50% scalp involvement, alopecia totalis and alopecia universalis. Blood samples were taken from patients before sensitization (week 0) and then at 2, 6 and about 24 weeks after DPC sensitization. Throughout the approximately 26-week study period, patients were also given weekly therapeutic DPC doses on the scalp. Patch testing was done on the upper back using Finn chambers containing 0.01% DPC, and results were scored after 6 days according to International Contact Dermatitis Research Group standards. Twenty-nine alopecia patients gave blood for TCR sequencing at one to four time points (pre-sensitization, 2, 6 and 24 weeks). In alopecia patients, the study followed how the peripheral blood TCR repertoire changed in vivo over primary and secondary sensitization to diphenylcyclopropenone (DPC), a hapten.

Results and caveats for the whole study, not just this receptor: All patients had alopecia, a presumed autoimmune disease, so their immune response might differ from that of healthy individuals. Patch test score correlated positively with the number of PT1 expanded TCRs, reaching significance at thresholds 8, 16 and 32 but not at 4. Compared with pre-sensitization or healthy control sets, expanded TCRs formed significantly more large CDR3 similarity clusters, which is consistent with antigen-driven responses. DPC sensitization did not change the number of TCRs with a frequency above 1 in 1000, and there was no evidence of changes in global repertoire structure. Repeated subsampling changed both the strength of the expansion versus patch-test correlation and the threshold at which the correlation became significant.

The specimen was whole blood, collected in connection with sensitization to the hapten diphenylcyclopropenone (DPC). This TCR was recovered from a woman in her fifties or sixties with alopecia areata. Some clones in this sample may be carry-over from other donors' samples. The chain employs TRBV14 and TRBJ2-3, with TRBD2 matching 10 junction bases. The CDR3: CASSLIGTSGTDTQYF. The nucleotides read TGTGCCAGCAGCCTTATAGGGACTAGCGGCACAGATACGCAGTATTTT.